This note documents a single T cell receptor (beta chain) sequence. Some clones are missing from TCRdb's copy, which holds only in-frame ones; the method was immunoSEQ multiplex PCR. The profile shows 150,000 to 200,000 clones, more than 75% of them singletons. Germline V gene data show CDR1 as MNHEY and CDR2 as SVGAGI. The CDR3 is 13 residues long. V lost 10 bases and J 0 bases, leaving 13 bases between the germline ends. The data belong to a study of blood T cell repertoires in COVID-19. The TCR sequence derives from a woman in her 50s with acute COVID-19. The chain uses TRBV6-5 and TRBJ2-7; tentative D call: TRBD1 (5 bases). Specimen: PBMCs or T cells enriched from blood (not recorded which). As DNA, the CDR3 is TGTGCCACCGTAGGGGTTTTCTCCTACGAGCAGTACGTC. Translation: CATVGVFSYEQYV.